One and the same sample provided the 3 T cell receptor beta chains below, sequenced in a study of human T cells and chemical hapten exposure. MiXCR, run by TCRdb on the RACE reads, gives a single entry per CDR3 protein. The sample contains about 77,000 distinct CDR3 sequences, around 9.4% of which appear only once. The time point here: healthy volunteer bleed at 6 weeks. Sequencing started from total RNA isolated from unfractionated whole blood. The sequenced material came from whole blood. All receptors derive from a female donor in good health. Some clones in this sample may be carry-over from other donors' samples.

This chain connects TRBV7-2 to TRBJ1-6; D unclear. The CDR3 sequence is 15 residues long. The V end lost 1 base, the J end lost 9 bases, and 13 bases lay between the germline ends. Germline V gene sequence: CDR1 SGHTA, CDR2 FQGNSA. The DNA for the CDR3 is TGTGCCAGCAGCTTAGGAGGACGGGTGTTTTCACCCCTCCACTTT. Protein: CASSLGGRVFSPLHF.

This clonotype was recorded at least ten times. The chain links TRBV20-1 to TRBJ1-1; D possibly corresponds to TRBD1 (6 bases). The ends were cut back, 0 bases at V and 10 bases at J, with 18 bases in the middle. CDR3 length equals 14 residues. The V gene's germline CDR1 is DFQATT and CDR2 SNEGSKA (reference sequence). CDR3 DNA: TGCAGTGCTAGAGATGTTGATACGACAGGTCGAGCTTTCTTT. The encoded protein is CSARDVDTTGRAFF.

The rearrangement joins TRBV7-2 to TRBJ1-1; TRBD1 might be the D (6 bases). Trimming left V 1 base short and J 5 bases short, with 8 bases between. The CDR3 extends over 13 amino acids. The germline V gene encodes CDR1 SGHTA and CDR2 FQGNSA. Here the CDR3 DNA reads TGTGCCAGCAGCTTAGAAGGGGGAACTGAAGCTTTCTTT. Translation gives CASSLEGGTEAFF.